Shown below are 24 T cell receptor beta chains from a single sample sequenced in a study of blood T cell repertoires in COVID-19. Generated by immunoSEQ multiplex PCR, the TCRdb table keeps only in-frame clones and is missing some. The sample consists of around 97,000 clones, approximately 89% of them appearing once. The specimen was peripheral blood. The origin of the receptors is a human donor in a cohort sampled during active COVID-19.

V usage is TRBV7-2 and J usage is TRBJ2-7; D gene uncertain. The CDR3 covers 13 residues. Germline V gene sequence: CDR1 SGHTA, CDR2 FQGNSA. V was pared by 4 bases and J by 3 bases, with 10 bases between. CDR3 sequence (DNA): TGTGCCAGCAGCTACACCCGTGACTACGAGCAGTACTTC. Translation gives CASSYTRDYEQYF.

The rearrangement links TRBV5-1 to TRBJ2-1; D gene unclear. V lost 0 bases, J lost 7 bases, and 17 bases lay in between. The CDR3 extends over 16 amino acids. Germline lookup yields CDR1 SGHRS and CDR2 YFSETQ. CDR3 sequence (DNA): TGCGCCAGCAGCTTGGGATCTCGCCTAGTTAGTAATGAGCAGTTCTTC. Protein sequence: CASSLGSRLVSNEQFF.

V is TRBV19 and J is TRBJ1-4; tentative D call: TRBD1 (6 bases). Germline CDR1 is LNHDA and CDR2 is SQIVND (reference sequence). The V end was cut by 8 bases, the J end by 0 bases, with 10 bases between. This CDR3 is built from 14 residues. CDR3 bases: TGTGCCAGTGCCCCAGGGGCAACTAATGAAAAACTGTTTTTT. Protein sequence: CASAPGATNEKLFF.

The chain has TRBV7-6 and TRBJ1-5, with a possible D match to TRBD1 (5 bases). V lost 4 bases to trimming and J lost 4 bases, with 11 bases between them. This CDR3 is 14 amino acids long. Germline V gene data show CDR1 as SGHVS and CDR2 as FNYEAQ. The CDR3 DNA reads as TGTGCCAGCAGCTCGGGGACTCCAAATCAGCCCCAGCATTTT. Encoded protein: CASSSGTPNQPQHF.

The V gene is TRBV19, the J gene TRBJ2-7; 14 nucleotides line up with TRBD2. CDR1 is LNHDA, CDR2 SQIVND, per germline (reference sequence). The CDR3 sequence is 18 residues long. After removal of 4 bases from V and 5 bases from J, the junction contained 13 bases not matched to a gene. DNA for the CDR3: TGTGCCAGTAGTAAAAGACCGGGACTAGCGGGAGTGGGCCACGAGCAGTACTTC. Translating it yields CASSKRPGLAGVGHEQYF.

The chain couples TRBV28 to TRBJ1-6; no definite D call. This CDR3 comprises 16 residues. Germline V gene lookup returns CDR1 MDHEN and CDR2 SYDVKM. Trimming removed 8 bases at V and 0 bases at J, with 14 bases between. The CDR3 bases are TGTGCCAGCTCCCAGCTGGGAGTCTCCTATAATTCACCCCTCCACTTT. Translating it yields CASSQLGVSYNSPLHF.

CDR3 protein: CASSEGTGDLWQYF. In DNA form, the CDR3 reads TGTGCCAGCAGTGAAGGGACAGGGGATCTCTGGCAGTACTTC. The chain couples TRBV6-1 to TRBJ2-7; TRBD1 matches at 9 bases. The CDR3 has 14 amino acids. J lost 9 bases, V lost 1 base, and 7 bases had no gene match. Germline CDR1 MNHNS, CDR2 SASEGT.

CDR3 residues: CSGGQGYNQPQHF. The CDR3 DNA sequence: TGCAGCGGTGGCCAGGGCTACAATCAGCCCCAGCATTTT. V and J are TRBV29-1 and TRBJ1-5; a possible D gene is TRBD1 (5 bases). The germline V gene has CDR1 SQVTM and CDR2 ANQGSEA. V lost 7 bases and J 3 bases, leaving 13 bases between the germline ends. The CDR3 runs to 13 residues.

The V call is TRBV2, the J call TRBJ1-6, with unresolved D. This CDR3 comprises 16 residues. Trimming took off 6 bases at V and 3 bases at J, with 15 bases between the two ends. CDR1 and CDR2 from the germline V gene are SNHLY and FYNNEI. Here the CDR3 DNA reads TGTGCCAGCAGCGAACCTTCCTCAGTCTATAATTCACCCCTCCACTTT. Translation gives CASSEPSSVYNSPLHF.

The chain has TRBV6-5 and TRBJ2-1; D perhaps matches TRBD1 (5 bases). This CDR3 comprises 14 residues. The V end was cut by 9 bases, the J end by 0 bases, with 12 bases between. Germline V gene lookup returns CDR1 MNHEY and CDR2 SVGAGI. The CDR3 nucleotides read TGTGCCAGTGGGGCGGCGAGCTCCTACAATGAGCAGTTCTTC. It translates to CASGAASSYNEQFF.

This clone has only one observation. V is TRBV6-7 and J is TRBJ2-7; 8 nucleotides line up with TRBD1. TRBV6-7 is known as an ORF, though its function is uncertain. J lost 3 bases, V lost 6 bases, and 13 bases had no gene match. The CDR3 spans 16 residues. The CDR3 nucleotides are TGTGCCAGCAGCCACGGGGACAGGCTACGGGGCTACGAGCAGTACTTC. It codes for CASSHGDRLRGYEQYF.

The CDR3 reads CASSFLDSRGEAFF. The CDR3 DNA follows: TGTGCCAGCAGTTTCCTGGACAGTAGGGGTGAAGCTTTCTTT. The chain carries TRBV27 and TRBJ1-1; D is possibly TRBD1 (6 bases). V was pared by 3 bases and J by 7 bases, with 15 bases between. Germline V gene sequence: CDR1 MNHEY, CDR2 SMNVEV (reference sequence). The CDR3 has 14 residues.

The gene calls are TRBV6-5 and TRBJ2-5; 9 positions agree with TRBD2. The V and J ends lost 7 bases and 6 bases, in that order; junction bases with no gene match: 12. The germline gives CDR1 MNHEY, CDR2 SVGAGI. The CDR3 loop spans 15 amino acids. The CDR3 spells CASTQTSGGPKTQYF. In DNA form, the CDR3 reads TGTGCCAGCACTCAGACTAGCGGAGGCCCCAAGACCCAGTACTTC.

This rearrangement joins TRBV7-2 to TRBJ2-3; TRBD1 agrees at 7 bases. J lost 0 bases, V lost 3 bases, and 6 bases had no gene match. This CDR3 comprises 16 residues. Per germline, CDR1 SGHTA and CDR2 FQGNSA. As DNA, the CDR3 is TGTGCCAGCAGCTTTTCCCCGGGACAGAGCACAGATACGCAGTATTTT. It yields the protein CASSFSPGQSTDTQYF.

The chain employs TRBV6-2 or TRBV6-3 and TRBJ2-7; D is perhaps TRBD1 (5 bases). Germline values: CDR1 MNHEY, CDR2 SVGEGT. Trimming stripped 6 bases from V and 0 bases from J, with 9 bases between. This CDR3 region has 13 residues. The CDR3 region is CASSSTASYEQYF. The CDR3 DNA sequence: TGTGCCAGCAGCTCGACAGCCTCCTACGAGCAGTACTTC.

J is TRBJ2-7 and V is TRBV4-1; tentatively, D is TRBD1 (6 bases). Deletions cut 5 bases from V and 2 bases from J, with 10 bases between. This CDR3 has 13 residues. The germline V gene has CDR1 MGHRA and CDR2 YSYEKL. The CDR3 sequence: CASSSAGAYEQYF. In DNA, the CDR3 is TGCGCCAGCAGCAGCGCAGGGGCCTACGAGCAGTACTTC.

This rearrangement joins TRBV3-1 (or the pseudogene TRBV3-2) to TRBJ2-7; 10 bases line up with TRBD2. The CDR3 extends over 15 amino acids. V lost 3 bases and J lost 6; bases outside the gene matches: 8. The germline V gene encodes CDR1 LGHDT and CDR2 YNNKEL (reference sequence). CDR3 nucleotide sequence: TGTGCCAGCAGCCATCGGGCGGGACTAGCGAGCGAGCAGTACTTC. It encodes CASSHRAGLASEQYF.

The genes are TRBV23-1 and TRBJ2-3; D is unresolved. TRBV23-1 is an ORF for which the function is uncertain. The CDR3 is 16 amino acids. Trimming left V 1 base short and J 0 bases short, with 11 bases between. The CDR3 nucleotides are TGCGCCAGCAGTCAATTAACATACCCTAGCACAGATACGCAGTATTTT. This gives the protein CASSQLTYPSTDTQYF.

The CDR3, as DNA: TGTGCCAGCTTAGACAGGGGGGATGCGAACACCGGGGAGCTGTTTTTT. Translation: CASLDRGDANTGELFF. The chain combines TRBV11-2 with TRBJ2-2, with 9 bases aligning to TRBD1. The CDR3 runs 16 residues. Trimming cost V 8 bases and J 0 bases; bases outside gene matches: 7. CDR1 SGHAT and CDR2 FQNNGV come from the germline V gene.

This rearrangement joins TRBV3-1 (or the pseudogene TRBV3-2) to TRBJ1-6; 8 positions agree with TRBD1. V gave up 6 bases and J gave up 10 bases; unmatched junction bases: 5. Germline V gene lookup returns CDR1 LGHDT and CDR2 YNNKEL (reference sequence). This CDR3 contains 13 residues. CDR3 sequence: CASSRQGSSPLHF. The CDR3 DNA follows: TGTGCCAGCAGTCGACAGGGGAGCTCACCCCTCCACTTT.

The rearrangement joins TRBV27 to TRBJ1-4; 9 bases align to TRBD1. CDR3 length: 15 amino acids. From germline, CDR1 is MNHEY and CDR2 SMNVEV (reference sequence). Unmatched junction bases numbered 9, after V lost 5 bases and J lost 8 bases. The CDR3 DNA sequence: TGTGCCAGCAGTCCTTGGGACAGGGCGGGCGAAAAACTGTTTTTT. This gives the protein CASSPWDRAGEKLFF.

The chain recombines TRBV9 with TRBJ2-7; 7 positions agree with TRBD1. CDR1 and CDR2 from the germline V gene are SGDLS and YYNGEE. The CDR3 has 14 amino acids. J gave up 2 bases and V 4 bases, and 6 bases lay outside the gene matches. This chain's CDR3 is CASSPGQTTYEQYF. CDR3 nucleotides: TGTGCCAGCAGCCCGGGACAGACGACCTACGAGCAGTACTTC. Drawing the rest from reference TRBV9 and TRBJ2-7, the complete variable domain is DSGVTQTPKHLITATGQRVTLRCSPRSGDLSVYWYQQSLDQGLQFLIQYYNGEERAKGNILERFSAQQFPDLHSELNLSSLELGDSALYFCASSPGQTTYEQYFGPGTRLTVT.

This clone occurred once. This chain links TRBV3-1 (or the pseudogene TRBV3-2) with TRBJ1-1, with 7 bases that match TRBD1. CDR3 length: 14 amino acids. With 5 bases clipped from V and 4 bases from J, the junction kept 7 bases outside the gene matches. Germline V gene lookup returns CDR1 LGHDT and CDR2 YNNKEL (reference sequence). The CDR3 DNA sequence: TGTGCCAGCAGCACCCGACAGGGAGGCACTGAAGCTTTCTTT. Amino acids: CASSTRQGGTEAFF.

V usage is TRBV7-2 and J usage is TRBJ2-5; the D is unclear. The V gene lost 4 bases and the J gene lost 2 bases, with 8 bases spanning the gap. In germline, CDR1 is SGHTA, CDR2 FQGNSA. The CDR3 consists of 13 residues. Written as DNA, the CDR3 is TGTGCCAGCAGCTACCCTCTACAAGAGACCCAGTACTTC. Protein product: CASSYPLQETQYF.